Given below is one T cell receptor (beta chain) in context. Its antigen remains undetermined. No quality values exist for individual bases; no much larger clone is one base distant. Genomic DNA was extracted from sorted cells for sequencing of the TCRbeta CDR3 region. The immunoSEQ Assay was used to sequence the TCRbeta CDR3 regions. The table was pulled from immuneACCESS by TCRdb, which kept in-frame rearrangements only. Such tables lose some clones; where checked, under half of the loss comes from unresolved V genes, and the rest has no known cause. In all, the sample holds 45,000 to 60,000 clones, and approximately 91% of those were seen once. The top ten hold just under 8% of the sample. This sample was included in a study of OX40 agonist ivuxolimab in advanced cancers. Study-wide context: Ivuxolimab was a fully human IgG2 agonistic monoclonal antibody targeting the costimulatory receptor OX40 (CD134). Intravenous ivuxolimab was administered to patients every 2 weeks at six dose levels: 0.01, 0.1, 0.3, 1.5, 3 and 10 mg/kg. Of the approximately 50 patients in dose escalation, around 19 had hepatocellular carcinoma, some 15 had melanoma, 9 had renal cell carcinoma and 9 had head and neck cancer. In the dose-escalation cohort, 75% to 90% of patients were male, and the mean age was roughly 60 years with a range of roughly 20 to 80. Prior anti-PD-1, anti-PD-L1 or anti-CTLA-4 therapy was permitted, and approximately 41% of dose-escalation patients had received checkpoint inhibitors. Partial responses occurred in three dose-escalation patients: two with cutaneous melanoma and one with hepatocellular carcinoma. Peripheral TCRbeta sequencing was intended to test whether TCR sequence diversity was altered and clonal T-cell expansion was caused by ivuxolimab. The paper reports the monotherapy dose-escalation portion (N of about 54 patients) of the phase I ivuxolimab trial. Study-wide findings and limitations: Antigen specificity was not determined for the clonally expanded peripheral T cells. Partial responders in the 0.1-3.0 mg/kg groups had among the lowest normalized peripheral clonal expansion, especially among CD8+ T cells. Low levels of normalized T-cell clonal expansion were also shown by some nonresponding patients. At doses of 0.1 to 3.0 mg/kg, clonal expansion of both CD4+ and CD8+ T cells in blood was seen between baseline and week 6. After ivuxolimab, CD8+ T cells had more expanded clones than CD4+ T cells on average.

The trial excluded patients who had a history of autoimmune disease or who were on systemic immunosuppression. Peripheral blood for TCR sequencing was drawn from every dose cohort at baseline, at cycle 4 day 1 and at cycle 7 day 1. Samples were obtained from an open-label, multicenter, first-in-human phase I dose-escalation trial of ivuxolimab. Adults with locally advanced or metastatic melanoma, renal cell, hepatocellular, or head and neck squamous cell carcinoma were enrolled in the trial. Before TCR sequencing, CD4+ and CD8+ T cells were separately sorted from peripheral blood. From a lookup of the germline V gene, CDR1 and CDR2 are SQVTM and ANQGSEA. The CDR3 runs 16 amino acids, cysteine and phenylalanine included. Of all the DNA, just the CDR3 is kept, 48 bases in frame from base 1. Trimming accounts for 5 bases at V and 3 bases at J, while the number of junction bases matched to no gene is 10.

The clonotype originates from an adult with an advanced solid tumor such as melanoma, head and neck, liver or kidney cancer. The V gene is TRBV29-1 and the J gene is TRBJ2-5, and TRBD2 aligns with 12 junction nucleotides. The source material was CD4+ or CD8+ T cells sorted from blood, sampled in a trial of the OX40 agonist ivuxolimab. The sequenced DNA is TGCAGCGTTCAAATTTGGACTAGCGGGACCAAAGAGACCCAGTACTTC. This gives the protein CSVQIWTSGTKETQYF.